These 20 T cell receptor beta chains originate from one sample sequenced in a study of Tregs in tolerant kidney transplant recipients. Assay: immunoSEQ multiplex PCR; the TCRdb copy retains only in-frame clones and omits some. The table records more than 90,000 clones, about 90% of them present only once. The sample comprised CD4+ T cells from blood. These receptors came from a human donor in good health.

The V and J genes are TRBV2 and TRBJ2-7, with 11 bases aligning to TRBD1. The CDR3 covers 14 residues. Trimming removed 5 bases from V and 2 bases from J; junction bases left unmatched: 2. Germline V gene data show CDR1 as SNHLY and CDR2 as FYNNEI. For the CDR3, the DNA is TGTGCCAGCAGTCGGGACAGGGGGACCTACGAGCAGTACTTC. It translates to CASSRDRGTYEQYF.

DNA for the CDR3: TGTGCCAGCAGCTTATATCGGCCGGGGGCGGGTGAAAAACTGTTTTTT. Amino acids: CASSLYRPGAGEKLFF. The V and J genes are TRBV7-8 and TRBJ1-4; tentative D call: TRBD1 (6 bases). CDR1 and CDR2 (germline): SGHVS, FQNEAQ. This CDR3 contains 16 residues. V was shortened by 2 bases and J by 7 bases, with 17 bases between the two germline ends. Using reference TRBV7-8 and TRBJ1-4 for the parts outside the CDR3, the full variable domain is GAGVSQSPRYKVAKRGQDVALRCDPISGHVSLFWYQQALGQGPEFLTYFQNEAQLDKSGLPSDRFFAERPEGSVSTLKIQRTQQEDSAVYLCASSLYRPGAGEKLFFGSGTQLSVL.

This chain links TRBV6-1 with TRBJ2-3; the match to TRBD2 covers 10 bases. With V trimmed by 2 bases and J by 2 bases, 4 bases remained unmatched. The CDR3 extends over 16 amino acids. Germline lookup yields CDR1 MNHNS and CDR2 SASEGT. CDR3 region: CASSERGLALTDTQYF. CDR3 nucleotides: TGTGCCAGCAGTGAAAGGGGACTAGCGCTCACAGATACGCAGTATTTT.

The rearrangement links TRBV14 to TRBJ2-1; D is possibly TRBD1 (5 bases). CDR1 and CDR2 from the germline V gene are SGHDN and FVKESK. V was trimmed by 4 bases and J by 6 bases, leaving 16 bases between them. This CDR3 comprises 15 residues. CDR3 sequence (DNA): TGTGCCAGCAGCCGAGACTGGACACGGAGCAATGAGCAGTTCTTC. Encoded protein: CASSRDWTRSNEQFF.

This chain links TRBV12-5 with TRBJ2-2, with 10 nucleotides matching TRBD2. Germline CDR1 LGHNT, CDR2 FRNRAP. Trimming took 3 bases from V and 6 from J; bases not matched to a gene: 13. The CDR3 is 18 residues long. The CDR3: CASGLYEGSGRYAGELFF. CDR3 DNA sequence: TGTGCTAGTGGTTTATACGAGGGTAGCGGGAGGTACGCCGGGGAGCTGTTTTTT.

This clone was recorded a few times. The chain employs TRBV6-6 and TRBJ1-5; D perhaps matches TRBD1 (5 bases). V lost 6 bases and J 1 base, leaving 16 bases between the germline ends. CDR1 and CDR2 (germline): MNHNY, SVGAGI (reference sequence). The CDR3 consists of 16 residues. In nucleotides, the CDR3 is TGTGCCAGCAGGCGGGTCGACAGTGCAAGCAATCAGCCCCAGCATTTT. Translated, it gives CASRRVDSASNQPQHF.

This rearrangement joins TRBV6-6 to TRBJ1-4, with a possible D match to TRBD1 (6 bases). Germline lookup yields CDR1 MNHNY and CDR2 SVGAGI (reference sequence). With 0 bases removed from V and 8 bases from J, the gap between germline ends came to 13 bases. The CDR3 runs to 15 residues. The CDR3 here is CASSYSRGTEEKLFF. CDR3 in DNA: TGTGCCAGCAGTTACTCAAGGGGGACCGAGGAAAAACTGTTTTTT.

The rearrangement uses TRBV5-5 and TRBJ1-1; no definite D call. V dropped 2 bases and J dropped 1 base, with 9 bases sitting between them. The V gene's germline CDR1 is SGHKS and CDR2 YYEKEE (reference sequence). The CDR3 covers 14 residues. The CDR3 loop reads CASSLVTGNTEAFF. In DNA, the CDR3 is TGTGCCAGCAGCTTAGTTACCGGGAACACTGAAGCTTTCTTT.

DNA of the CDR3: TGTGCCAGCAGCTCTAACCGACCCGGGAGGGGTGAGCAGTTCTTC. Translation gives CASSSNRPGRGEQFF. The rearrangement uses TRBV7-8 and TRBJ2-1, with 8 bases matching TRBD2. The V and J ends lost 4 bases and 9 bases, in that order; junction bases with no gene match: 11. Germline CDR1 and CDR2: SGHVS and FQNEAQ. The CDR3 length is 15 residues.

The V call is TRBV19, the J call TRBJ1-2; tentative D call: TRBD1 (5 bases). Per germline, CDR1 LNHDA and CDR2 SQIVND (reference sequence). V lost 3 bases and J 8 bases, leaving 13 bases between the germline ends. This CDR3 comprises 13 residues. CDR3 coding DNA: TGTGCCAGTAGTATCCCCGGGGACGGCGGCTACACCTTC. Its protein is CASSIPGDGGYTF.

The chain links TRBV7-9 to TRBJ1-2; D is perhaps TRBD1 (5 bases). The CDR3 loop spans 15 amino acids. Between the trimmed V and J ends, which lost 1 base and 6 bases, there was a span of 15 bases. Germline CDR1 and CDR2: SEHNR and FQNEAQ (reference sequence). Here the CDR3 DNA reads TGTGCCAGCAGCTTAGAGGGACCAAAGGGGAATGGCTACACCTTC. This translates into CASSLEGPKGNGYTF.

V and J are TRBV6-5 and TRBJ1-2; D might be TRBD1 (6 bases). The CDR3 contains 16 residues. Germline V gene lookup returns CDR1 MNHEY and CDR2 SVGAGI. Trimming took off 0 bases at V and 3 bases at J, with 14 bases between the two ends. DNA of the CDR3: TGTGCCAGCAGTTACTCGATCAGGGGATCCGACTATGGCTACACCTTC. Amino acids: CASSYSIRGSDYGYTF.

The V and J genes are TRBV5-1 and TRBJ1-2; D ambiguous. CDR1 is SGHRS and CDR2 is YFSETQ in the germline V gene. The CDR3 spans 14 residues. The V end was cut by 4 bases, the J end by 4 bases, with 14 bases between. CDR3 sequence (DNA): TGCGCCAGCAGCACCCAGGACGGACGCTATGGCTACACCTTC. Translated, it gives CASSTQDGRYGYTF.

CDR3 nucleotides: TGTGCCAGCAGCTTCCCAGCGGGAGGGCTTCAAGAGACCCAGTACTTC. Translation gives CASSFPAGGLQETQYF. The chain employs TRBV7-9 and TRBJ2-5; 10 nucleotides align to TRBD2. The ends lost 3 bases at V and 2 bases at J; junction bases unmatched: 6. Germline V CDR1 and CDR2: SEHNR, FQNEAQ (reference sequence). The CDR3 spans 16 residues.

The gene calls are TRBV21-1 and TRBJ1-6. TRBV21-1 is a documented pseudogene. The CDR3 totals 13 residues. The CDR3 here is CASSGGDGSPLHF. The DNA of the CDR3 is TGTGCCAGCAGCGGAGGAGACGGTTCACCCCTCCACTTT.

The chain is built from TRBV18 and TRBJ1-1; tentative D call: TRBD1 (5 bases). The CDR3 is made up of 16 amino acids. V shed 0 bases and J shed 1 base, with 12 bases lying between them. Germline V gene lookup returns CDR1 KGHSH and CDR2 LQKENI. The CDR3: CASSPPSRGENTEAFF. The CDR3 DNA reads as TGTGCCAGCTCACCACCGTCCCGGGGGGAGAACACTGAAGCTTTCTTT.

The V gene is TRBV7-9, the J gene TRBJ1-3, with D maybe TRBD1 (6 bases). Trimming pared 5 bases from V and 0 bases from J, leaving 17 bases between. This CDR3 has 17 amino acids. Germline CDR1 and CDR2: SEHNR and FQNEAQ (reference sequence). The chain's CDR3 is CASSRSDTGPSGNTIYF. The CDR3 nucleotides read TGTGCCAGCAGCCGCTCAGACACAGGGCCCTCTGGAAACACCATATATTTT.

The chain is built from TRBV18 and TRBJ1-5, with D perhaps matching TRBD1 (5 bases). This CDR3 has 15 amino acids. The germline CDR1 and CDR2 sequences are KGHSH and LQKENI. Trimming pared 6 bases from V and 6 bases from J, leaving 18 bases between. The CDR3, as DNA: TGTGCCAGCTCCGAGGGACGAGGGGCTGGTCAGCCCCAGCATTTT. It translates to CASSEGRGAGQPQHF.

This chain uses TRBV15 with TRBJ1-2; D gene uncertain. V lost 6 bases and J lost 0, with 5 bases in between. The germline CDR1 and CDR2 sequences are LNHNV and YYDKDF (reference sequence). The CDR3 is made up of 12 amino acids. CDR3 DNA: TGTGCCACCAGTGGACCTAACTATGGCTACACCTTC. It codes for CATSGPNYGYTF.

The rearrangement links TRBV2 to TRBJ1-2; no definite D call. The CDR3 runs 12 residues. The V gene lost 4 bases and the J gene lost 3 bases, with 6 bases spanning the gap. Germline V CDR1 and CDR2: SNHLY, FYNNEI. CDR3 in amino acids: CASSGEDYGYTF. The DNA of the CDR3 is TGTGCCAGCAGTGGTGAGGACTATGGCTACACCTTC.